The text below deals with one T cell receptor (beta chain). Its antigen is unidentified. Every donor was a healthy person donating bone marrow. Use of 60 Vbeta and 13 Jbeta primers characterized the PCR. The protocol was immunoSEQ multiplex PCR, while the TCRdb copy is restricted to in-frame clones and leaves out a portion. This sample has 95,000 to 150,000 clones, with 50% to 75% found just once. V gave up 5 bases and J gave up 4 bases, with 8 bases separating them. The CDR3 is made up of 12 amino acids. Germline CDR1 and CDR2: MNHNS and SASEGT. This sample was included in a study of cytomegalovirus exposure and HLA in healthy donors. Findings of the study overall: Accurate prediction of most subjects' HLA-A and HLA-B alleles from TCR beta sequences was reported.

The sequencing input was PBMCs. This chain joins TRBV6-1 and TRBJ1-2; D possibly corresponds to TRBD1 (5 bases). The TCR originated in a woman aged 35 to 49 in good health and CMV-seropositive. CDR3 loop: CASSPGLYGYTF. CDR3 bases: TGTGCCAGCAGTCCGGGACTCTATGGCTACACCTTC.